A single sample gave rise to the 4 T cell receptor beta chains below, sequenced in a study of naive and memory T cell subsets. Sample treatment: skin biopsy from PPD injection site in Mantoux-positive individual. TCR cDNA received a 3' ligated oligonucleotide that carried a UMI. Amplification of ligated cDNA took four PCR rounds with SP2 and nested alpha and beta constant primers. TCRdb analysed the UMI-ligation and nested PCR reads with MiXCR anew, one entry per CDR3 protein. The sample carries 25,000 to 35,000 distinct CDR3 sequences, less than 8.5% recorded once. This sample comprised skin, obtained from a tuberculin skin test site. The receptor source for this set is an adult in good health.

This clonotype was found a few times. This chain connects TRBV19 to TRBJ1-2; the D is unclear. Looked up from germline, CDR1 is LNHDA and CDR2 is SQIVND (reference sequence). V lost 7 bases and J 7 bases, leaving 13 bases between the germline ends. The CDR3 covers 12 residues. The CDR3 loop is CASTQDGRGYTF. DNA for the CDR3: TGTGCCAGTACCCAGGACGGTCGTGGCTACACCTTC.

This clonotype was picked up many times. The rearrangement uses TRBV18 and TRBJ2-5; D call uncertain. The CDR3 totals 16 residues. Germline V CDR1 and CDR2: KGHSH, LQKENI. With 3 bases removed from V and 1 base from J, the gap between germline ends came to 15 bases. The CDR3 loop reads CASSPSKSGIQETQYF. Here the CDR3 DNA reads TGTGCCAGCTCACCTAGTAAAAGTGGGATCCAAGAGACCCAGTACTTC. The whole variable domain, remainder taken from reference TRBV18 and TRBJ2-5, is NAGVMQNPRHLVRRRGQEARLRCSPMKGHSHVYWYRQLPEEGLKFMVYLQKENIIDESGMPKERFSAEFPKEGPSILRIQQVVRGDSAAYFCASSPSKSGIQETQYFGPGTRLLVL.

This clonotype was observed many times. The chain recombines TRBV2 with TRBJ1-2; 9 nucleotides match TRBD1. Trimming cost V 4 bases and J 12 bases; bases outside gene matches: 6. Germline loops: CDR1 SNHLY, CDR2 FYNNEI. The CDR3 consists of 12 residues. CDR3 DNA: TGTGCCAGCAGTGGGGACAGGGAGGAAGACACCTTC. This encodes CASSGDREEDTF.

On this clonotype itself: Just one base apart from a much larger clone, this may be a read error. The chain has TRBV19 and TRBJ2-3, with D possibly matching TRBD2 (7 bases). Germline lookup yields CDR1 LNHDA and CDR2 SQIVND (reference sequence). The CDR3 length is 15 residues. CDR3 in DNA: TGTGCCAGAAGTATAGCAGGGGCGGGGGCAGATACGCAGTATTTT. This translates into CARSIAGAGADTQYF.